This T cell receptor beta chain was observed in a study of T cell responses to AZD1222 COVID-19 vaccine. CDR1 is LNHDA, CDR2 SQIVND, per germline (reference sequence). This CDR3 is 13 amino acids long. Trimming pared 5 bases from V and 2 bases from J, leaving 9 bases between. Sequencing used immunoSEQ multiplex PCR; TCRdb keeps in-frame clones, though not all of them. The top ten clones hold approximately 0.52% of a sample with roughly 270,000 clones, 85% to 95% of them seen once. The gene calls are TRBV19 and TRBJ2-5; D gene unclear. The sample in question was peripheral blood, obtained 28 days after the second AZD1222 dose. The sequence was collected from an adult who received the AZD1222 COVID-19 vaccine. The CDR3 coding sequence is TGTGCCAGTAGTGTCAGCGCGCAAGAGACCCAGTACTTC. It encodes CASSVSAQETQYF.